This T cell receptor (beta chain) originates from a study of spatial heterogeneity in lung cancer. Study-level points and caveats: Tumor mutation count correlated with how many alpha and beta TCRs expanded intratumorally.

The CDR3 totals 13 residues. V lost 4 bases, J lost 8 bases, and 14 bases lay in between. Looked up from germline, CDR1 is ENHRY and CDR2 is SYGVKD. This clonotype was observed at least ten times. Antigen unknown. Time point described: sample taken at primary tumor resection. TCRdb ran MiXCR on the 5' RACE reads and lists one entry per CDR3 protein. The sample contains about 100,000 distinct CDR3 sequences, about 4.4% of which appear only once. The material sequenced was lung tumor tissue, taken at surgery. V is TRBV10-3 and J is TRBJ1-1; no firm D call. The sequence derives from a male donor with early-stage non-small cell lung cancer. The CDR3 reads CAISGLVAGEAFF. CDR3 DNA sequence: TGTGCCATCAGTGGTCTAGTGGCGGGAGAAGCTTTCTTT.